These 20 T cell receptor beta chains came from one sample sequenced in a study of CD8 T cells in Susac syndrome. With random hexamers, 0.5 to 1 ug RNA was reverse transcribed. TCRdb processed the immunoSEQ multiplex PCR reads anew with MiXCR; each CDR3 protein has one entry. Among 200,000 or so distinct CDR3 sequences listed, approximately 94% were seen once. Sequencing used CD4+ T cells from PBMCs. The origin of the receptors is a human donor with Susac syndrome.

The chain has TRBV7-9 and TRBJ2-5; tentatively, D is TRBD1 (6 bases). V was cut by 7 bases and J by 8 bases, with 20 bases left in between. The CDR3 is 14 amino acids. Germline V lookup: CDR1 SEHNR, CDR2 FQNEAQ (reference sequence). CDR3 region: CASTVSSGQSTQYF. The DNA of the CDR3 is TGTGCCAGCACCGTAAGTTCTGGACAGTCAACCCAGTACTTC.

The V gene is TRBV24-1, the J gene TRBJ2-5; D is uncertain. V was cut by 4 bases and J by 7 bases, with 12 bases left in between. CDR3 length: 13 amino acids. Per the germline V gene, CDR1 is KGHDR and CDR2 is SFDVKD. The CDR3 nucleotides are TGTGCCACCAGTGACCGGGCCTTCGGGACCCAGTACTTC. The encoded protein is CATSDRAFGTQYF.

In this sample, this clonotype turned up once. This sequence joins TRBV29-1 and TRBJ2-7, with TRBD1 matching 11 bases. CDR1 and CDR2 from the germline V gene are SQVTM and ANQGSEA. The CDR3 covers 14 residues. J lost 7 bases, V lost 6 bases, and 11 bases had no gene match. Here the CDR3 reads CSVIIGTGGGEQYF. The CDR3 nucleotides are TGCAGCGTGATTATCGGGACAGGGGGTGGAGAGCAGTACTTC.

The genes are TRBV6-1 and TRBJ2-4, with D possibly being TRBD2 (6 bases). Germline-derived CDR1 and CDR2 are MNHNS and SASEGT. The CDR3 consists of 13 residues. V was clipped by 2 bases and J by 8 bases, with 10 bases between them. CDR3 amino acids: CASSESWGDIQYF. The CDR3 DNA follows: TGTGCCAGCAGTGAATCTTGGGGGGACATTCAGTACTTC.

This clonotype was recorded once. This chain uses TRBV4-2 with TRBJ2-7; D remains ambiguous. The CDR3 has 15 amino acids. CDR1 and CDR2 (germline): LGHNA, YNFKEQ. Trimming left V 0 bases short and J 9 bases short, with 18 bases between. In DNA form, the CDR3 reads TGTGCCAGCAGCCAAGATGTTGCGACGCCAGCAGGGCAGTACTTC. Its translation: CASSQDVATPAGQYF.

The rearrangement links TRBV14 to TRBJ1-1, with D unclear. CDR3 length: 16 residues. Germline V gene sequence: CDR1 SGHDN, CDR2 FVKESK. The germline V and J ends were trimmed by 2 bases and 0 bases, with 13 bases remaining between them. CDR3 DNA sequence: TGTGCCAGCAGCCAACCCCACCGGCGATTGAACACTGAAGCTTTCTTT. It yields the protein CASSQPHRRLNTEAFF. Full variable domain (outside the CDR3, taken from reference TRBV14 and TRBJ1-1): EAGVTQFPSHSVIEKGQTVTLRCDPISGHDNLYWYRRVMGKEIKFLLHFVKESKQDESGMPNNRFLAERTGGTYSTLKVQPAELEDSGVYFCASSQPHRRLNTEAFFGQGTRLTVV.

The V gene is TRBV29-1, the J gene TRBJ1-2; D is ambiguous. There are 11 residues in the CDR3. Deletions cut 5 bases from V and 4 bases from J, with 8 bases between. Germline loops: CDR1 SQVTM, CDR2 ANQGSEA. The CDR3 sequence: CSVQGIYGYTF. CDR3 in DNA: TGCAGCGTTCAAGGGATCTATGGCTACACCTTC.

V is TRBV30 and J is TRBJ1-1; D remains ambiguous. Germline assignment: CDR1 GTSNPN and CDR2 SVGIG (reference sequence). There are 17 residues in the CDR3. V was pared by 2 bases and J by 0 bases, with 19 bases between. CDR3 in DNA: TGTGCCTGGAGTTTCTCTAGGACCTCAACCATGAACACTGAAGCTTTCTTT. This codes for CAWSFSRTSTMNTEAFF.

The chain uses TRBV5-1 and TRBJ1-1; D is uncertain. Germline-derived CDR1 and CDR2 are SGHRS and YFSETQ. This CDR3 region has 14 residues. V was shortened by 0 bases and J by 7 bases, with 13 bases between the two germline ends. The CDR3 is CASSLGVVGYEAFF. The CDR3 DNA sequence: TGCGCCAGCAGCTTGGGGGTTGTGGGATATGAAGCTTTCTTT.

This chain's CDR3 is CASSMSRRLDTQYF. The CDR3 bases are TGTGCCAGTAGTATGAGCCGGAGACTGGATACGCAGTATTTT. The chain is built from TRBV19 and TRBJ2-3, with unresolved D. V was pared by 3 bases and J by 6 bases, with 13 bases between. The CDR3 has 14 amino acids. Per the germline V gene, CDR1 is LNHDA and CDR2 is SQIVND (reference sequence). Full variable domain (missing parts from reference TRBV19 and TRBJ2-3): DGGITQSPKYLFRKEGQNVTLSCEQNLNHDAMYWYRQDPGQGLRLIYYSQIVNDFQKGDIAEGYSVSREKKESFPLTVTSAQKNPTAFYLCASSMSRRLDTQYFGPGTRLTVL.

This chain uses TRBV7-2 with TRBJ1-2, with 7 bases fitting TRBD1. The V and J ends lost 5 bases and 10 bases, in that order; junction bases with no gene match: 13. The CDR3 loop spans 14 amino acids. The germline CDR1 and CDR2 sequences are SGHTA and FQGNSA. The CDR3 loop is CASSRQGSSIDYTF. CDR3 nucleotides: TGTGCCAGCAGCCGACAGGGCTCTTCTATCGACTACACCTTC. The whole variable domain, remainder taken from reference TRBV7-2 and TRBJ1-2, is GAGVSQSPSNKVTEKGKDVELRCDPISGHTALYWYRQSLGQGLEFLIYFQGNSAPDKSGLPSDRFSAERTGGSVSTLTIQRTQQEDSAVYLCASSRQGSSIDYTFGSGTRLTVV.

This chain joins TRBV9 and TRBJ2-1; D gene uncertain. This CDR3 comprises 15 residues. V was shortened by 1 base and J by 1 base, with 9 bases between the two germline ends. Germline V gene lookup returns CDR1 SGDLS and CDR2 YYNGEE. Here the CDR3 DNA reads TGTGCCAGCAGCGTACTAACTGGGTCCTACAATGAGCAGTTCTTC. Amino acids: CASSVLTGSYNEQFF. Complete variable domain (other parts from reference TRBV9 and TRBJ2-1): DSGVTQTPKHLITATGQRVTLRCSPRSGDLSVYWYQQSLDQGLQFLIQYYNGEERAKGNILERFSAQQFPDLHSELNLSSLELGDSALYFCASSVLTGSYNEQFFGPGTRLTVL.

This sequence joins TRBV5-1 and TRBJ2-3, with TRBD1 matching 9 bases. In germline, CDR1 is SGHRS, CDR2 YFSETQ. V shed 7 bases, J shed 3 bases, and the junction held 6 bases outside the gene matches. CDR3 length: 14 amino acids. The CDR3 bases are TGCGCCAGCGGTGGACAGGGGACGACAGATACGCAGTATTTT. Protein: CASGGQGTTDTQYF.

The chain uses TRBV5-1 and TRBJ1-1; TRBD1 is a possible D gene (5 bases). Germline V gene sequence: CDR1 SGHRS, CDR2 YFSETQ. The CDR3 is made up of 14 amino acids. V lost 4 bases and J 5 bases, leaving 15 bases between the germline ends. CDR3 nucleotide sequence: TGCGCCAGCAGCAGGCCCTTGGGGGATACTGAAGCTTTCTTT. Encoded protein: CASSRPLGDTEAFF.

This chain links TRBV6-5 with TRBJ2-3, with TRBD2 identical over 8 bases. With V trimmed by 6 bases and J by 5 bases, 7 bases remained unmatched. The length of the CDR3 is 14 residues. CDR1 is MNHEY, CDR2 SVGAGI, per germline. The CDR3 reads CASRFGGAIDTQYF. CDR3 nucleotides: TGTGCCAGCAGGTTCGGGGGGGCCATAGATACGCAGTATTTT.

CDR3 coding DNA: TGCGCCAGCAGCCAAGGGACACTGAGCTCCTACGAGCAGTACTTC. Encoded protein: CASSQGTLSSYEQYF. The chain couples TRBV4-3 to TRBJ2-7; D possibly corresponds to TRBD1 (5 bases). Germline V CDR1 and CDR2: LGHNA, YSLEER. The CDR3 has 15 amino acids. V gave up 1 base and J gave up 0 bases, with 10 bases separating them.

J is TRBJ1-1 and V is TRBV30; TRBD1 is a possible D gene (6 bases). The CDR3 is made up of 14 amino acids. Germline loops: CDR1 GTSNPN, CDR2 SVGIG (reference sequence). Trimming pared 0 bases from V and 6 bases from J, leaving 14 bases between. The CDR3 sequence is CAWSVRGVGSEAFF. The CDR3, as DNA: TGTGCCTGGAGTGTAAGGGGGGTAGGGTCTGAAGCTTTCTTT. Using reference TRBV30 and TRBJ1-1 for the parts outside the CDR3, the full variable domain is SQTIHQWPATLVQPVGSPLSLECTVEGTSNPNLYWYRQAAGRGLQLLFYSVGIGQISSEVPQNLSASRPQDRQFILSSKKLLLSDSGFYLCAWSVRGVGSEAFFGQGTRLTVV.

The V and J genes are TRBV28 and TRBJ2-6; TRBD1 matches at 7 bases. This CDR3 has 15 amino acids. Looked up from germline, CDR1 is MDHEN and CDR2 is SYDVKM. Unmatched junction bases numbered 2, after V lost 5 bases and J lost 1 base. The DNA of the CDR3 is TGTGCCAGCAGTAAACAGGGGTCTGGGGCCAACGTCCTGACTTTC. The encoded protein is CASSKQGSGANVLTF.

CDR3 loop: CSVDLGTQETQYF. CDR3 in DNA: TGCAGCGTTGACTTGGGCACCCAAGAGACCCAGTACTTC. The chain couples TRBV29-1 to TRBJ2-5; no firm D call. The CDR3 covers 13 residues. V gave up 3 bases and J gave up 1 base, with 9 bases separating them. The germline V gene encodes CDR1 SQVTM and CDR2 ANQGSEA.

This rearrangement joins TRBV12-3 or TRBV12-4 to TRBJ2-7, with D possibly being TRBD1 (7 bases). V was shortened by 9 bases and J by 4 bases, with 13 bases between the two germline ends. The CDR3 runs to 12 residues. The CDR3 is CASGGGRYEQYF. CDR3 sequence (DNA): TGTGCCAGTGGAGGGGGCAGGTACGAGCAGTACTTC.